This TCR beta chain comes out of a study of blood T cell repertoires in COVID-19. Across the whole study: Both acute and convalescent COVID-19 samples were obtained from the United States, Italy and Spain. T cells, B-cell-depleted T cells, or PBMCs supplied cDNA or gDNA.

This CDR3 region has 15 residues. CDR1 is SGHAT, CDR2 FQDESV, per germline (reference sequence). Comments on this clone: The germline gene is not matched at one end of the junction; a read error may be the cause.

Study processing details: By means of reference gene primer amplification, nucleated cell counts were estimated. This table comes from immunoSEQ multiplex PCR, and its TCRdb copy is limited to in-frame clones, with some not included. That table is the source of V, J and clone size, and D and trimming were worked out from the DNA. The data show some 22,000 clones, just over 85% seen once. The chain has TRBV11-1 and TRBJ1-1; D is unresolved. This clonotype was obtained from an older man in a cohort sampled during active COVID-19. Sequenced material: peripheral blood. CDR3 DNA sequence: TGTGCCAGCAGCTTATTAGCCGGCGTGAAAACTGAAGCTTTCTTT. Its translation: CASSLLAGVKTEAFF.